This is a list of T cell receptor beta chains from one sample in a study of cytomegalovirus exposure and HLA in healthy donors. Repertoires were generated with immunoSEQ multiplex PCR, while TCRdb's copy carries only in-frame clones and drops some. The sample includes more than 90,000 clones, more than 70% of them seen just once. Sample: PBMCs. The receptors derive from a young man in good health and CMV-seronegative. CDR3s include the opening cysteine and the closing phenylalanine or tryptophan. The order of the fields is CDR3 protein, CDR3 DNA, V gene, J gene, clone size, D gene. A D gene is named only where the DNA matches it firmly. Part of the rows lack a size; the others show once, few, many or a class for expanded clones.

cdr3_aa: CACKKNGLPEAFF
cdr3_nt: TGTGCCTGCAAAAAAAATGGGCTCCCTGAAGCTTTCTTT
v_call: TRBV30
j_call: TRBJ1-1
clone_size: NA
d_call: NA

cdr3_aa: CASRPKTGVEKLFF
cdr3_nt: TGTGCCAGTAGACCGAAGACAGGGGTGGAAAAACTGTTTTTT
v_call: TRBV19
j_call: TRBJ1-4
clone_size: NA
d_call: TRBD1

cdr3_aa: CASSQELRGRSTRQETQYF
cdr3_nt: TGCGCCAGCAGCCAAGAACTTAGGGGGCGATCAACGAGACAAGAGACCCAGTACTTC
v_call: TRBV4-1
j_call: TRBJ2-5
clone_size: NA
d_call: TRBD1

cdr3_aa: CASSIRAGRDIQYF
cdr3_nt: TGTGCCAGTAGTATCCGGGCAGGGCGAGACATTCAGTACTTC
v_call: TRBV19
j_call: TRBJ2-4
clone_size: NA
d_call: NA

cdr3_aa: CASSPTGGREYTEAFF
cdr3_nt: TGTGCCAGCAGTCCGACAGGGGGCAGGGAGTACACTGAAGCTTTCTTT
v_call: TRBV28
j_call: TRBJ1-1
clone_size: few
d_call: TRBD1

cdr3_aa: CASSLGAGGAYNSPLHF
cdr3_nt: TGTGCCAGCAGCTTAGGGGCAGGGGGCGCGTATAATTCACCCCTCCACTTT
v_call: TRBV7-9
j_call: TRBJ1-6
clone_size: NA
d_call: TRBD1

cdr3_aa: CASSPQDGGDEQYF
cdr3_nt: TGTGCCAGCAGCCCCCAGGATGGAGGGGACGAGCAGTACTTC
v_call: TRBV7-6
j_call: TRBJ2-7
clone_size: NA
d_call: NA

cdr3_aa: CASSLAGFSGTETQYF
cdr3_nt: TGCGCCAGCAGCTTGGCCGGGTTTAGCGGGACGGAGACCCAGTACTTC
v_call: TRBV5-1
j_call: TRBJ2-5
clone_size: NA
d_call: TRBD2

cdr3_aa: CASSATSGQNEQYF
cdr3_nt: TGTGCCAGCTCAGCGACTAGCGGGCAAAACGAGCAGTACTTC
v_call: TRBV18
j_call: TRBJ2-7
clone_size: NA
d_call: TRBD2

cdr3_aa: CASSVGLAGVEQYF
cdr3_nt: TGTGCCAGCAGCGTGGGGCTAGCGGGGGTCGAGCAGTACTTC
v_call: TRBV6-5
j_call: TRBJ2-7
clone_size: NA
d_call: TRBD2

cdr3_aa: CASSEARVPSGNTIYF
cdr3_nt: TGTGCCAGCAGTGAAGCCCGGGTTCCCTCTGGAAACACCATATATTTT
v_call: TRBV6-1
j_call: TRBJ1-3
clone_size: NA
d_call: NA

cdr3_aa: CASSSSRYSYTEAFF
cdr3_nt: TGTGCCAGCAGCTCAAGTCGGTATAGCTACACTGAAGCTTTCTTT
v_call: TRBV11-1
j_call: TRBJ1-1
clone_size: NA
d_call: NA

cdr3_aa: CASSQEEVIQNTQYF
cdr3_nt: TGCGCCAGCAGCCAAGAAGAGGTGATCCAGAATACGCAGTATTTT
v_call: TRBV4-1
j_call: TRBJ2-3
clone_size: NA
d_call: NA

cdr3_aa: CASSPSVTSYEQYF
cdr3_nt: TGTGCCAGCAGCCCGTCGGTGACAAGCTACGAGCAGTACTTC
v_call: TRBV27
j_call: TRBJ2-7
clone_size: NA
d_call: NA

cdr3_aa: CASSVGPNTGELFF
cdr3_nt: TGTGCCAGCAGTGTTGGCCCAAACACCGGGGAGCTGTTTTTT
v_call: TRBV25-1
j_call: TRBJ2-2
clone_size: NA
d_call: NA

cdr3_aa: CAISETSYNEQFF
cdr3_nt: TGTGCCATCAGTGAGACGAGTTACAATGAGCAGTTCTTC
v_call: TRBV10-3
j_call: TRBJ2-1
clone_size: NA
d_call: NA

cdr3_aa: CASSLRQLQETQYF
cdr3_nt: TGTGCCAGCAGCTTGAGACAGCTCCAAGAGACCCAGTACTTC
v_call: TRBV5-4
j_call: TRBJ2-5
clone_size: NA
d_call: NA

cdr3_aa: CASSTTGDPSEAFF
cdr3_nt: TGTGCCAGCAGCACGACAGGGGACCCCTCTGAAGCTTTCTTT
v_call: TRBV5-6
j_call: TRBJ1-1
clone_size: NA
d_call: TRBD1

cdr3_aa: CASGFWADGYTF
cdr3_nt: TGTGCCAGCGGGTTCTGGGCCGATGGCTACACCTTC
v_call: TRBV6-1
j_call: TRBJ1-2
clone_size: NA
d_call: NA

cdr3_aa: CASSPLKGENTEAFF
cdr3_nt: TGTGCCAGCAGCCCCCTTAAAGGAGAAAACACTGAAGCTTTCTTT
v_call: TRBV7-9
j_call: TRBJ1-1
clone_size: few
d_call: NA

cdr3_aa: CASSLILRTGELFF
cdr3_nt: TGTGCCAGCAGCTTAATTCTGAGGACCGGGGAGCTGTTTTTT
v_call: TRBV7-3
j_call: TRBJ2-2
clone_size: NA
d_call: NA

cdr3_aa: CASSLRPPTSGGSDTQYF
cdr3_nt: TGTGCCAGCAGTTTACGCCCCCCGACTAGCGGAGGGTCAGATACGCAGTATTTT
v_call: TRBV27
j_call: TRBJ2-3
clone_size: NA
d_call: TRBD2

cdr3_aa: CASSIDGGGTDEQYF
cdr3_nt: TGTGCCAGTAGTATAGACGGGGGAGGGACTGACGAGCAGTACTTC
v_call: TRBV19
j_call: TRBJ2-7
clone_size: NA
d_call: TRBD2

cdr3_aa: CASSSAGGNIQYF
cdr3_nt: TGTGCCAGCAGCTCAGCGGGGGGAAACATTCAGTACTTC
v_call: TRBV11-3
j_call: TRBJ2-4
clone_size: NA
d_call: TRBD2

cdr3_aa: CASSLEAGTINEQYF
cdr3_nt: TGTGCCAGCAGCTTAGAGGCGGGGACGATTAACGAGCAGTACTTC
v_call: TRBV7-9
j_call: TRBJ2-7
clone_size: NA
d_call: NA

cdr3_aa: CASSEGGEVYEQYF
cdr3_nt: TGTGCCAGCAGTGAAGGGGGGGAGGTCTACGAGCAGTACTTC
v_call: TRBV25-1
j_call: TRBJ2-7
clone_size: NA
d_call: TRBD2

cdr3_aa: CASSFSLAGDSDEQFF
cdr3_nt: TGTGCCAGCAGCTTTTCCCTAGCGGGAGACTCTGATGAGCAGTTCTTC
v_call: TRBV7-9
j_call: TRBJ2-1
clone_size: NA
d_call: TRBD2

cdr3_aa: CAWNSDSNIGNEQFF
cdr3_nt: TGTGCCTGGAATTCAGACAGTAACATCGGCAATGAGCAGTTCTTC
v_call: TRBV30
j_call: TRBJ2-1
clone_size: NA
d_call: NA

cdr3_aa: CASSYGTGSGEKLFF
cdr3_nt: TGTGCCAGCAGTTACGGGACAGGGAGTGGTGAAAAACTGTTTTTT
v_call: TRBV6-5
j_call: TRBJ1-4
clone_size: few
d_call: TRBD1

cdr3_aa: CASSNSGQEGPNEKLFF
cdr3_nt: TGTGCCAGTAGTAACTCGGGACAGGAGGGGCCTAATGAAAAACTGTTTTTT
v_call: TRBV19
j_call: TRBJ1-4
clone_size: NA
d_call: TRBD1

cdr3_aa: CASSTPELPTDTQYF
cdr3_nt: TGTGCCAGCAGTACCCCAGAACTACCCACAGATACGCAGTATTTT
v_call: TRBV13
j_call: TRBJ2-3
clone_size: NA
d_call: NA

cdr3_aa: CSVLQVKNEKLFF
cdr3_nt: TGCAGCGTGCTACAGGTTAAGAATGAAAAACTGTTTTTT
v_call: TRBV29-1
j_call: TRBJ1-4
clone_size: once
d_call: NA

cdr3_aa: CAWSVLSGVQETQYF
cdr3_nt: TGTGCCTGGAGTGTCCTTTCCGGGGTCCAGGAGACCCAGTACTTC
v_call: TRBV30
j_call: TRBJ2-5
clone_size: NA
d_call: NA

cdr3_aa: CASSVDRERLTEAFF
cdr3_nt: TGTGCCAGCAGCGTGGACAGGGAAAGACTCACTGAAGCTTTCTTT
v_call: TRBV6-5
j_call: TRBJ1-1
clone_size: NA
d_call: TRBD1

cdr3_aa: CAWPLPRDRAYEQYF
cdr3_nt: TGTGCCTGGCCCTTACCCCGGGACAGGGCGTACGAGCAGTACTTC
v_call: TRBV30
j_call: TRBJ2-7
clone_size: once
d_call: TRBD1

cdr3_aa: CASSAHGLDSYNEQFF
cdr3_nt: TGTGCCAGCAGTGCCCACGGACTAGACTCCTACAATGAGCAGTTCTTC
v_call: TRBV6-4
j_call: TRBJ2-1
clone_size: NA
d_call: TRBD2

cdr3_aa: CASSGRFSPNYGYTF
cdr3_nt: TGTGCCAGCAGCGGTCGATTTAGTCCTAACTATGGCTACACCTTC
v_call: TRBV7-9
j_call: TRBJ1-2
clone_size: NA
d_call: NA

cdr3_aa: CASSEEGTSGYEQYF
cdr3_nt: TGTGCCAGCAGTGAAGAAGGGACTAGCGGATACGAGCAGTACTTC
v_call: TRBV6-1
j_call: TRBJ2-7
clone_size: few
d_call: TRBD2

cdr3_aa: CASSAGTGGMGETQYF
cdr3_nt: TGCGCCAGCAGCGCCGGGACAGGGGGTATGGGAGAGACCCAGTACTTC
v_call: TRBV5-1
j_call: TRBJ2-5
clone_size: NA
d_call: TRBD1

cdr3_aa: CASSLLQINFATNEKLFF
cdr3_nt: TGCGCCAGCAGCTTGTTACAGATCAACTTTGCAACTAATGAAAAACTGTTTTTT
v_call: TRBV5-1
j_call: TRBJ1-4
clone_size: NA
d_call: NA

cdr3_aa: CASRTGQGNDEQYF
cdr3_nt: TGTGCCAGCAGGACGGGACAGGGAAACGACGAGCAGTACTTC
v_call: TRBV2
j_call: TRBJ2-7
clone_size: NA
d_call: TRBD1

cdr3_aa: CASSQDRSSGNTIYF
cdr3_nt: TGCGCCAGCAGCCAAGATAGGAGCTCTGGAAACACCATATATTTT
v_call: TRBV4-1
j_call: TRBJ1-3
clone_size: NA
d_call: NA